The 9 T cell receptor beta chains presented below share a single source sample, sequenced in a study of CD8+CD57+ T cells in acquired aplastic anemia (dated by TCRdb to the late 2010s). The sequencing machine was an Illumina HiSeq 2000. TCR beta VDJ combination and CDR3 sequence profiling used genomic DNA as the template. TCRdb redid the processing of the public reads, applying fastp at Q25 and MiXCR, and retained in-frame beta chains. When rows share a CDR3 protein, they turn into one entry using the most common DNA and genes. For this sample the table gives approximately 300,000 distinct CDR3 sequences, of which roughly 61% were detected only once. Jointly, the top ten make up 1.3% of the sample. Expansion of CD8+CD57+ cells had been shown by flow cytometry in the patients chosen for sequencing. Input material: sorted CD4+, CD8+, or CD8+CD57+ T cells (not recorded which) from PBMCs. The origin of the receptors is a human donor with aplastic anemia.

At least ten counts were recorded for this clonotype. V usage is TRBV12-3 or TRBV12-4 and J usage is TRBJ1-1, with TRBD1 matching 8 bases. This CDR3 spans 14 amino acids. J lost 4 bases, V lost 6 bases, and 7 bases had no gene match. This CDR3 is CASSPTGVGTEAFF. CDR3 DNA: TGTGCCAGCAGCCCGACAGGGGTAGGCACTGAAGCTTTCTTT.

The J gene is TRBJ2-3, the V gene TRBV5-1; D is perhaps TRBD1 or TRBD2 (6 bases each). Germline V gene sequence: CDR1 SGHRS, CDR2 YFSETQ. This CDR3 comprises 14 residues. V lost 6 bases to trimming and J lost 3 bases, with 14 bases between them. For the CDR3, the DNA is TGCGCCAGCAAACAGGGAGGTAGGACAGATACGCAGTATTTT. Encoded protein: CASKQGGRTDTQYF.

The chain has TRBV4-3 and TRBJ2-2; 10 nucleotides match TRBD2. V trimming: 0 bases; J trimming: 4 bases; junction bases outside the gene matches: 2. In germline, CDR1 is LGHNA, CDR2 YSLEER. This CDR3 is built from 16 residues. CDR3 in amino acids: CASSQDRTSGTGELFF. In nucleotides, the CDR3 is TGCGCCAGCAGCCAAGATCGGACTAGCGGCACCGGGGAGCTGTTTTTT.

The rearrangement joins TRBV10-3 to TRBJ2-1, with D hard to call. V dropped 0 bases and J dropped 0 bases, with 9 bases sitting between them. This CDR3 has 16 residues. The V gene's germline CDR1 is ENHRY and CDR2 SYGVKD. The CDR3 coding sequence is TGTGCCATCAGTGAGTCAGGGTCGAGCTCCTACAATGAGCAGTTCTTC. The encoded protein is CAISESGSSSYNEQFF.

The CDR3 DNA reads as TGTGCCAGCAGTTATGGACTAGCGGGGGGGAGAGGGTACCAAGAGACCCAGTACTTC. The encoded protein is CASSYGLAGGRGYQETQYF. This chain uses TRBV7-9 with TRBJ2-5; 15 nucleotides align to TRBD2. Germline CDR1 is SEHNR and CDR2 is FQNEAQ (reference sequence). The CDR3 extends over 19 amino acids. Trimming at V came to 6 bases and at J to 0 bases, leaving 11 bases not matched to a gene.

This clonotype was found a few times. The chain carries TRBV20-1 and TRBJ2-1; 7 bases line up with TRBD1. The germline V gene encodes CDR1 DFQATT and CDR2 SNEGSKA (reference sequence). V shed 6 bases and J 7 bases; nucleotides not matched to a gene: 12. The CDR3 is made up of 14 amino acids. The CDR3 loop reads CSAPLPGQRNEQFF. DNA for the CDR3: TGCAGTGCCCCCCTCCCGGGACAGAGGAATGAGCAGTTCTTC.

The DNA of the CDR3 is TGCGCCAGCAGCCAAGGACTAGCGGGATGCTACGAGCAGTACGTC. As protein: CASSQGLAGCYEQYV. The genes are TRBV7-2 and TRBJ2-7, with 12 bases lining up with TRBD2. Germline CDR1 and CDR2: SGHTA and FQGNSA. This CDR3 is 15 amino acids long.

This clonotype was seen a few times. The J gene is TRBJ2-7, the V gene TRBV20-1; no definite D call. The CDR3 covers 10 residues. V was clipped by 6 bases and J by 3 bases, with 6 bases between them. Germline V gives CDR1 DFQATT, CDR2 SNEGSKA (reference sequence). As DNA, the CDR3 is TGCAGTGCCCTCATCTACGAGCAGTACTTC. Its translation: CSALIYEQYF.

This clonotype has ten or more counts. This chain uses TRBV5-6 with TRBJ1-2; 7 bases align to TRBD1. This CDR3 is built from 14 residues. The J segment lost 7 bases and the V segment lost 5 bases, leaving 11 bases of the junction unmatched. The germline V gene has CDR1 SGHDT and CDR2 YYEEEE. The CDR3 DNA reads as TGTGCCAGCAGGACCGGGACAGAGCTCTCTGGCTACACCTTC. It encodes CASRTGTELSGYTF. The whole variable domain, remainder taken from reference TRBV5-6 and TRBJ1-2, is DAGVTQSPTHLIKTRGQQVTLRCSPKSGHDTVSWYQQALGQGPQFIFQYYEEEERQRGNFPDRFSGHQFPNYSSELNVNALLLGDSALYLCASRTGTELSGYTFGSGTRLTVV.